This TCR beta chain was identified during a study of T cells expressing NK-cell markers. Across the whole study: Sorted CD3+CD56+NKG2C+, CD3+CD56+NKG2C- and CD3+CD56-NKG2C+ T cells supplied TCR beta repertoires. Eight donors were sequenced, seven testing HCMV-seropositive and one testing seronegative.

TCRdb reprocessed the 5' RACE reads, with one entry per CDR3 protein and no DNA. The clone table shows some 120,000 distinct CDR3 sequences, with the ten largest holding less than 20%. As regards this clonotype: Its matching antigen is unknown.

Study-wide results and caveats: There remained a lack of clarity about HCMV specificity of expanded NKG2C+ T cell clones.

This TCR was recovered from a woman between 18 and 70 years old in good health. The source material was blood T cells: a sorted CD56 or NKG2C T cell subset, CD4+ or CD8+ T cells, or bulk PBMC T cells (not recorded which).

CDR3 amino acids: CASSEPGHQNTEAFF. The chain recombines TRBV9 with TRBJ1-1; TCRdb calls TRBD1, which cannot be checked without DNA. The germline V gene has CDR1 SGDLS and CDR2 YYNGEE. The CDR3 has 15 residues. Using reference TRBV9 and TRBJ1-1 for the parts outside the CDR3, the full variable domain is DSGVTQTPKHLITATGQRVTLRCSPRSGDLSVYWYQQSLDQGLQFLIQYYNGEERAKGNILERFSAQQFPDLHSELNLSSLELGDSALYFCASSEPGHQNTEAFFGQGTRLTVV.